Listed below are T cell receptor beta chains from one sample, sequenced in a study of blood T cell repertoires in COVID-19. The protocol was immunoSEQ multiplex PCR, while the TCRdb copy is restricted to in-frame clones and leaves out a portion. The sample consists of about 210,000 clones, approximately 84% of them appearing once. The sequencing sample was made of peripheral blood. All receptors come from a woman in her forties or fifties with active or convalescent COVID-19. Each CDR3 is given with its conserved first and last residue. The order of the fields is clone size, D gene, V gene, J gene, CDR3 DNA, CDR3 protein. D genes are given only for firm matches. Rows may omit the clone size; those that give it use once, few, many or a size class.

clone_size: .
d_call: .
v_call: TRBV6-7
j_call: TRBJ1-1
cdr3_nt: TGTGCCAGACAGAATACTCTTGAAGCTTTCTTT
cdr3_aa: CARQNTLEAFF

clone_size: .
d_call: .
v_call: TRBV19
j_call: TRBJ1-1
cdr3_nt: TGTGCCAGTAGTTCTGGGAGGCCTGAAGCTTTCTTT
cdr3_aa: CASSSGRPEAFF

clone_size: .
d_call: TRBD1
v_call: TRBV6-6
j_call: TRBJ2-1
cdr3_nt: TGTGCCAGCAGTTTCGGACAGGGAAACAATGAGCAGTTCTTC
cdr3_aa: CASSFGQGNNEQFF

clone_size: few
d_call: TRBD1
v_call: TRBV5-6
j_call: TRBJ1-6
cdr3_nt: TGTGCCAGCAGCCCGGCGACAGGGCATGGGTATTCACCCCTCCACTTT
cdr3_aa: CASSPATGHGYSPLHF

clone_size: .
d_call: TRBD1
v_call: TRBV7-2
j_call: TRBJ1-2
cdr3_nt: TGTGCCAGCAGCTTCACCCGGGACAGGGGGCACGGCTACACCTTC
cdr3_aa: CASSFTRDRGHGYTF

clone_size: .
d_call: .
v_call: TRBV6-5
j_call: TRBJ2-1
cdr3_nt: TGTGCCAGCAGGGGGGACATGTACAATGAGCAGTTCTTC
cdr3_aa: CASRGDMYNEQFF

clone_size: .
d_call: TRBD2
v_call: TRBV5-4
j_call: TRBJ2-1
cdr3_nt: TGTGCCAGCAGCTTGAGGCGGGAGGTCTCCTACAATGAGCAGTTCTTC
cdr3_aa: CASSLRREVSYNEQFF

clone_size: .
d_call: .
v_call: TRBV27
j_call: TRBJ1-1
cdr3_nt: TGTGCCAGCAGTTGGGGCAGGCCGAACACTGAAGCTTTCTTT
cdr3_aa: CASSWGRPNTEAFF

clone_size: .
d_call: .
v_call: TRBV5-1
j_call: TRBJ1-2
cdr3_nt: TGCGCCAGCAGCTTGCTTACCGGGACTACTGGCTACACCTTC
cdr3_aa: CASSLLTGTTGYTF

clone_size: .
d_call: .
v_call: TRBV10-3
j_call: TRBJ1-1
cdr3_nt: TGTGCCATCAGGCTACAGAGGGACACTGAAGCTTTCTTT
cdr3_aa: CAIRLQRDTEAFF

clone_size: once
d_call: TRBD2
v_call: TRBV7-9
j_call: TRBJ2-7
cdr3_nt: TGTGCCAGCAGCTTAGGGGAGGGTAACTCCTACGAGCAGTACTTC
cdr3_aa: CASSLGEGNSYEQYF

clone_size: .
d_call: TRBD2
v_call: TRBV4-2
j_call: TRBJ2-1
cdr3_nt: TGTGCCAGCAGCATCCCCCGGGACTACTACAGGGAGCAGTTCTTC
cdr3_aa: CASSIPRDYYREQFF

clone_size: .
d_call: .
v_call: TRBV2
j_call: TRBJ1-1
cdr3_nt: TGTGCCAGCAGTGATCGGGGGGGCATGAACACTGAAGCTTTCTTT
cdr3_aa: CASSDRGGMNTEAFF

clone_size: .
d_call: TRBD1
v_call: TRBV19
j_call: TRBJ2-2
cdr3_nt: TGTGCCAGTAGTATGCGACAGGGTTCGACTTATGGTGGGGAGCTGTTTTTT
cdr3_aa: CASSMRQGSTYGGELFF

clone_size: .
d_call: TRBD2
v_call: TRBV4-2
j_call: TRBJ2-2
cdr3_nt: TGTGCCAGCAGCCAAGAGAACAGCGGGGGGACCGGGGAGCTGTTTTTT
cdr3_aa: CASSQENSGGTGELFF

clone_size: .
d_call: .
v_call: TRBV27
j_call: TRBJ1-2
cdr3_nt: TGTGCCAGCAGTTCGCCCACATCAGGGGTGAGGGGCTACACCTTC
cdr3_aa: CASSSPTSGVRGYTF

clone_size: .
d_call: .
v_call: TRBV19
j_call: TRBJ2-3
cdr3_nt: TGTGCCAGTAGTTCCGTCTCCACAGATACGCAGTATTTT
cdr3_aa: CASSSVSTDTQYF

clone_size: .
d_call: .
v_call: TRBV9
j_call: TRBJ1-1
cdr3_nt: TGTGCCAGCAGCGTCTTCCTTAACACTGAAGCTTTCTTT
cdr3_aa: CASSVFLNTEAFF

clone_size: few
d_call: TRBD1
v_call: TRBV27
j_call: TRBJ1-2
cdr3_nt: TGTGCCAGCAGTACCAAGACAGGGTATAACTATGGCTACACCTTC
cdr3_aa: CASSTKTGYNYGYTF

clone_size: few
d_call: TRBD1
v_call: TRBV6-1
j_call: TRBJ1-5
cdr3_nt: TGTGCCAGCAGTGACGGACAGGGGAGCAATCAGCCCCAGCATTTT
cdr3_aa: CASSDGQGSNQPQHF

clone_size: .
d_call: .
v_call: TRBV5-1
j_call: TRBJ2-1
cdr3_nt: TGCGCCAGCAGCTTGGTGCACAGCGGGCAGTCCTACAATGAGCAGTTCTTC
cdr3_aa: CASSLVHSGQSYNEQFF

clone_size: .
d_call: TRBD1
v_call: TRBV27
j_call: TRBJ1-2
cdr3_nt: TGTGCCAGCAGTCTGACAGGGGGGGAGGGCTACACCTTC
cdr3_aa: CASSLTGGEGYTF

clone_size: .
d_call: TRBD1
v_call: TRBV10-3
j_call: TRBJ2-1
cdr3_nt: TGTGCCATCAGTGGAGGACAGGGGCGAAACAATGAGCAGTTCTTC
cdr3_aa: CAISGGQGRNNEQFF

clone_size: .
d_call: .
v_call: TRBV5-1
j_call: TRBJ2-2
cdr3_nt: TGCGCCAGCAGTCAGGGCGCAGGGGCCGGGGAGCTGTTTTTT
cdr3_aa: CASSQGAGAGELFF

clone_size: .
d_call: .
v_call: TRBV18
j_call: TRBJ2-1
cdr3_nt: TGTGCCAGCTCACCGGGACACCTCTCCTACAATGAGCAGTTCTTC
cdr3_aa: CASSPGHLSYNEQFF

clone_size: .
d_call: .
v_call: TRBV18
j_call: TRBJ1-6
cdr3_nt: TGTGCCAGCTCAAGGGGGGGGATAGAGTCGTCACCCCTCCACTTT
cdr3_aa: CASSRGGIESSPLHF

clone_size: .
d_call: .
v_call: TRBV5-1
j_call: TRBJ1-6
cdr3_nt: TGCGCCAGCAGCTTACTGGGCCTGGAATCACCCCTCCACTTT
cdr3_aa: CASSLLGLESPLHF

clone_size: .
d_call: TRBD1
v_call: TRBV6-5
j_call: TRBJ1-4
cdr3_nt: TGTGCCAGCAGTACAGGGGGGTCGGATGAAAAACTGTTTTTT
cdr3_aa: CASSTGGSDEKLFF

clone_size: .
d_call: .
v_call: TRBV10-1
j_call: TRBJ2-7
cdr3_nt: TGCGCCAGCAGTGAGTCGGGACAAGGCCGACACGAGCAGTACTTC
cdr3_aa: CASSESGQGRHEQYF